The 29 T cell receptor beta chains below were found in one sample sequenced in a study of cytomegalovirus exposure and HLA in healthy donors. Profiling relied on immunoSEQ multiplex PCR, and the TCRdb table lists in-frame clones only, not all of them. The table lists roughly 95,000 clones, 85% of them singletons, with more than 20% in the top ten. Material: PBMCs. Receptor source: a man aged 18 to 30 in good health and CMV-seropositive.

The rearrangement joins TRBV12-5 to TRBJ2-2, with 10 bases lining up with TRBD1. The CDR3 spans 15 residues. The V gene end was trimmed by 7 bases and the J gene end by 6 bases; junction bases not matched to a gene: 8. The germline CDR1 and CDR2 sequences are LGHNT and FRNRAP. Here the CDR3 reads CASVPTGGDAGELFF. DNA for the CDR3: TGTGCTAGTGTCCCGACAGGGGGCGACGCCGGGGAGCTGTTTTTT. Filled out from reference TRBV12-5 and TRBJ2-2, the complete variable domain reads DARVTQTPRHKVTEMGQEVTMRCQPILGHNTVFWYRQTMMQGLELLAYFRNRAPLDDSGMPKDRFSAEMPDATLATLKIQPSEPRDSAVYFCASVPTGGDAGELFFGEGSRLTVL.

The chain joins TRBV6-1 to TRBJ2-7; TRBD1 aligns across 10 bases. This CDR3 is built from 17 residues. With 0 bases clipped from V and 2 bases from J, the junction kept 7 bases outside the gene matches. CDR1 and CDR2 from the germline V gene are MNHNS and SASEGT. The CDR3 sequence: CASSEASMGQGTYEQYF. Written as DNA, the CDR3 is TGTGCCAGCAGTGAAGCGAGTATGGGACAGGGGACCTACGAGCAGTACTTC.

CDR3 DNA sequence: TGCGCCAGCAGCCACCAGGGACAGCTAAATCAGCCCCAGCATTTT. Translation: CASSHQGQLNQPQHF. The chain carries TRBV4-1 and TRBJ1-5; 7 nucleotides line up with TRBD1. J gave up 4 bases and V 3 bases, and 6 bases lay outside the gene matches. The germline gives CDR1 MGHRA, CDR2 YSYEKL. This CDR3 spans 15 amino acids.

This clone was found once. This chain links TRBV30 with TRBJ2-1, with a possible D match to TRBD2 (5 bases). V was trimmed by 0 bases and J by 5 bases, leaving 8 bases between them. The CDR3 runs to 13 residues. Germline V gene data show CDR1 as GTSNPN and CDR2 as SVGIG (reference sequence). CDR3 DNA: TGTGCCTGGAGTGTACAACTAGACAATGAGCAGTTCTTC. This sequence encodes CAWSVQLDNEQFF.

CDR3 DNA sequence: TGTGCCAGCAGCCGTATTGGGACAGGGGAAAACGAGCAGTACTTC. Protein: CASSRIGTGENEQYF. The chain combines TRBV13 with TRBJ2-7, with 10 bases matching TRBD1. In germline, CDR1 is PRHDT, CDR2 FYEKMQ (reference sequence). Losses at the gene ends were 5 bases for V and 5 bases for J; bases not matched to a gene: 9. The CDR3 totals 15 residues.

V gene TRBV7-9 combines with J gene TRBJ1-2, with TRBD1 identical over 7 bases. V lost 4 bases and J lost 8; bases outside the gene matches: 16. The CDR3 has 16 amino acids. Per the germline V gene, CDR1 is SEHNR and CDR2 is FQNEAQ (reference sequence). The CDR3 coding sequence is TGTGCCAGCAGCTCGGGCCCTACAACAGGGGACCGCGGCTACACCTTC. Protein product: CASSSGPTTGDRGYTF.

This clone turned up a few times. This CDR3 reads CASTQVHGEQYF. The CDR3 DNA is TGTGCCAGCACCCAGGTCCACGGCGAGCAGTACTTC. The gene calls are TRBV7-9 and TRBJ2-7, with D unclear. Trimming stripped 7 bases from V and 6 bases from J, with 13 bases between. Germline CDR1 SEHNR, CDR2 FQNEAQ (reference sequence). The CDR3 has 12 amino acids.

This chain links TRBV7-9 with TRBJ1-1; D might be TRBD1 (6 bases). The CDR3 length is 13 residues. Between the trimmed V and J ends, which lost 6 bases and 4 bases, there was a span of 12 bases. CDR1 and CDR2 (germline): SEHNR, FQNEAQ (reference sequence). The DNA of the CDR3 is TGTGCCAGCAGGCCAGGGGAAAGCACTGAAGCTTTCTTT. The encoded protein is CASRPGESTEAFF.

This chain connects TRBV28 to TRBJ2-3, with TRBD2 as a possible D gene (6 bases). This CDR3 region has 17 residues. Trimming removed 1 base at V and 5 bases at J, with 19 bases between. CDR1 and CDR2 from the germline V gene are MDHEN and SYDVKM. Here the CDR3 DNA reads TGTGCCAGCAGTTTATTAACGTGGACGGGAGTAGTAGATACGCAGTATTTT. Its protein is CASSLLTWTGVVDTQYF. The variable domain in full, with the rest retrieved from reference TRBV28 and TRBJ2-3, is DVKVTQSSRYLVKRTGEKVFLECVQDMDHENMFWYRQDPGLGLRLIYFSYDVKMKEKGDIPEGYSVSREKKERFSLILESASTNQTSMYLCASSLLTWTGVVDTQYFGPGTRLTVL.

V gene TRBV27 combines with J gene TRBJ2-4; 11 bases match TRBD1. With V trimmed by 4 bases and J by 1 base, 12 bases remained unmatched. This CDR3 contains 19 residues. Per germline, CDR1 MNHEY and CDR2 SMNVEV (reference sequence). CDR3 nucleotide sequence: TGTGCCAGCAGTTATGGCCTCTTCCGGGACAGGGGGGCCAAAAACATTCAGTACTTC. It yields the protein CASSYGLFRDRGAKNIQYF.

The rearrangement uses TRBV10-3 and TRBJ2-7; 7 bases map to TRBD1. Germline V CDR1 and CDR2: ENHRY, SYGVKD. The V gene end was trimmed by 2 bases and the J gene end by 7 bases; junction bases not matched to a gene: 8. The CDR3 extends over 14 amino acids. The CDR3 coding sequence is TGTGCCATCAGTGAGGGACAGGACTTTAGAGAGCAGTACGTC. Translation gives CAISEGQDFREQYV.

This chain uses TRBV5-4 with TRBJ1-1, with TRBD1 matching over 12 bases. From germline, CDR1 is SGHNT and CDR2 YYREEE (reference sequence). Losses at the gene ends were 2 bases for V and 7 bases for J; bases not matched to a gene: 9. The CDR3 length is 16 residues. CDR3 residues: CASSLRGGQGAGEAFF. The CDR3 nucleotides read TGTGCCAGCAGCTTACGTGGGGGACAGGGGGCCGGTGAAGCTTTCTTT.

The J gene is TRBJ1-5, the V gene TRBV15; D is perhaps TRBD1 (5 bases). The CDR3 sequence is 14 residues long. Germline CDR1 is LNHNV and CDR2 is YYDKDF (reference sequence). V lost 1 base to trimming and J lost 6 bases, with 10 bases between them. CDR3 nucleotide sequence: TGTGCCACCAGCAGAGTCGGTCAGGGTCAGCCCCAGCATTTT. This sequence encodes CATSRVGQGQPQHF.

DNA for the CDR3: TGTGCCAGCAGCTTAGGGGGCGGCACCGGGGAGCTGTTTTTT. Translation: CASSLGGGTGELFF. The gene calls are TRBV9 and TRBJ2-2; TRBD1 matches at 7 bases. CDR1 and CDR2 from the germline V gene are SGDLS and YYNGEE. The length of the CDR3 is 14 residues. V dropped 4 bases and J dropped 4; count of bases not matched to a gene: 4.

This chain links TRBV19 with TRBJ1-1; D is unresolved. The V and J ends lost 7 bases and 1 base respectively, with 10 bases between them. Per the germline V gene, CDR1 is LNHDA and CDR2 is SQIVND (reference sequence). The CDR3 spans 13 residues. The CDR3 here is CASMSLSNTEAFF. CDR3 bases: TGTGCCAGTATGTCCCTTTCGAACACTGAAGCTTTCTTT.

The chain couples TRBV5-1 to TRBJ2-5; 9 bases agree with TRBD2. V was pared by 3 bases and J by 5 bases, with 17 bases of the junction left unmatched. Germline values: CDR1 SGHRS, CDR2 YFSETQ. The CDR3 is 18 amino acids. The CDR3 region has the DNA TGCGCCAGCAGCTCCCAATTAGCGGGAGACCGCCGGGGGGAGACCCAGTACTTC. This translates into CASSSQLAGDRRGETQYF.

A single count supports this clone. The chain is built from TRBV6-1 and TRBJ2-1, with a weak D call TRBD1 (5 bases). Trimming took off 4 bases at V and 0 bases at J, with 22 bases between the two ends. From germline, CDR1 is MNHNS and CDR2 SASEGT. The CDR3 runs to 19 residues. The chain's CDR3 is CASSALGEGLPSSYNEQFF. The DNA for the CDR3 is TGTGCCAGCAGTGCTCTAGGGGAAGGGCTGCCGAGCTCCTACAATGAGCAGTTCTTC.

Remarks on this clone: Relative to the germline gene, one junction end is altered; a read error may explain this. This chain links TRBV5-8 with TRBJ2-5; 7 nucleotides agree with TRBD1. Germline-derived CDR1 and CDR2 are SGHTS and YDEGEE. The CDR3 has 14 residues. The CDR3: CARSSGQPQETQYF. The CDR3 DNA sequence: TGTGCCAGAAGCTCGGGACAGCCCCAAGAGACCCAGTACTTC.

This chain links TRBV7-9 with TRBJ2-7, with 7 bases aligning to TRBD2. J was trimmed by 4 bases and V by 5 bases; bases with no gene match: 2. CDR3 length: 12 residues. CDR1 and CDR2 from the germline V gene are SEHNR and FQNEAQ (reference sequence). Here the CDR3 DNA reads TGTGCCAGCAGCCCGGGGGGATACGAGCAGTACGTC. The encoded protein is CASSPGGYEQYV.

The CDR3 loop is CASSVQGAGNEQFF. Here the CDR3 DNA reads TGTGCCAGCAGCGTACAGGGGGCAGGGAATGAGCAGTTCTTC. This chain uses TRBV9 with TRBJ2-1; TRBD1 matches 8 bases. Germline CDR1 and CDR2: SGDLS and YYNGEE. Trimming removed 1 base from V and 7 bases from J; junction bases left unmatched: 4. This CDR3 is built from 14 residues.

The rearrangement joins TRBV6-1 to TRBJ2-7; TRBD1 is a possible D gene (5 bases). V lost 11 bases to trimming and J lost 0 bases, with 14 bases between them. Germline V gene sequence: CDR1 MNHNS, CDR2 SASEGT. The CDR3 runs 13 residues. CDR3 loop: CAGALALSYEQYF. CDR3 DNA: TGTGCCGGGGCATTGGCCCTCTCCTACGAGCAGTACTTC.

This chain joins TRBV29-1 and TRBJ2-5, with D possibly matching TRBD2 (5 bases). The CDR3 has 10 residues. Trimming took 4 bases from V and 5 from J, leaving 5 bases between them. Germline V gene sequence: CDR1 SQVTM, CDR2 ANQGSEA. CDR3 DNA: TGCAGCGTTGGAGGGGAGACCCAGTACTTC. It translates to CSVGGETQYF.

J is TRBJ1-5 and V is TRBV30, with D possibly TRBD1 on 5 matching bases. Trimming removed 2 bases from V and 5 bases from J, with 16 bases in between. CDR1 and CDR2 from the germline V gene are GTSNPN and SVGIG (reference sequence). This CDR3 contains 15 residues. The CDR3 coding sequence is TGTGCCTGGAGTAATAAGCGGGGGTCCGATCAGCCCCAGCATTTT. This encodes CAWSNKRGSDQPQHF.

CDR3 protein: CASSPRSGLDNEQFF. As DNA, the CDR3 is TGTGCCAGCTCACCCCGGAGCGGCCTAGACAATGAGCAGTTCTTC. The chain links TRBV18 to TRBJ2-1, with D perhaps matching TRBD2 (5 bases). CDR3 length equals 15 residues. V was cut by 3 bases and J by 5 bases, with 14 bases left in between. Germline lookup yields CDR1 KGHSH and CDR2 LQKENI.

V usage is TRBV18 and J usage is TRBJ2-3; 11 nucleotides agree with TRBD2. CDR1 is KGHSH and CDR2 is LQKENI in the germline V gene. The V segment lost 2 bases and the J segment 8 bases; nucleotides outside the gene matches: 12. This CDR3 region has 17 residues. The CDR3 loop reads CASSPFGLAGGDSTQYF. CDR3 sequence (DNA): TGTGCCAGCTCACCATTCGGACTAGCGGGTGGAGATTCTACGCAGTATTTT.

This clone has more than one count but fewer than ten. Additional DNA sequences in this sample encode the identical CDR3. The chain links TRBV30 to TRBJ1-5; D is uncertain. Deletions cut 2 bases from V and 4 bases from J, with 6 bases between. The CDR3 extends over 12 amino acids. Germline lookup yields CDR1 GTSNPN and CDR2 SVGIG (reference sequence). CDR3 in DNA: TGTGCCTGGAGTCCAGGTAATCAGCCCCAGCATTTT. It translates to CAWSPGNQPQHF.

This chain links TRBV19 with TRBJ2-6, with a tentative D call TRBD2 (6 bases). Germline CDR1 reads LNHDA; CDR2 reads SQIVND (reference sequence). This CDR3 contains 16 residues. V shed 5 bases and J shed 1 base, with 12 bases lying between them. The CDR3 nucleotides are TGTGCCAGTAGTGGTTGGGCGGGGTCTGGGGCCAACGTCCTGACTTTC. It is translated as CASSGWAGSGANVLTF.

The chain joins TRBV5-1 to TRBJ1-5; 10 bases fit TRBD1. V dropped 0 bases and J dropped 7; count of bases not matched to a gene: 4. This CDR3 has 15 residues. Per the germline V gene, CDR1 is SGHRS and CDR2 is YFSETQ. The DNA of the CDR3 is TGCGCCAGCAGCTTGGGACAGGGGGCCGGGCAGCCCCAGCATTTT. It is translated as CASSLGQGAGQPQHF.

The rearrangement links TRBV28 to TRBJ1-5, with 8 nucleotides matching TRBD1. Germline V CDR1 and CDR2: MDHEN, SYDVKM. J was trimmed by 6 bases and V by 6 bases; bases with no gene match: 7. This CDR3 is built from 14 residues. The CDR3 DNA sequence: TGTGCCAGCAGGAGCCAGGGGGCGAGTCAGCCCCAGCATTTT. Encoded protein: CASRSQGASQPQHF.